Following are 23 T cell receptor beta chains from one sample sequenced in a study of spatial heterogeneity in lung cancer (dated by TCRdb to the late 2010s). Read against the paper, the sample's time point label means: sample taken at primary tumor resection. Whole RNA extracted from tumor and nontumor lung tissue, or from cryopreserved PBMC samples, was used for TCR sequencing without cell sorting. To prepare the library, 5' RACE was applied. The instrument was a NextSeq 500. TCRdb trimmed public reads at Q25 via fastp, called clones via MiXCR and kept in-frame beta chains. For every CDR3 protein sequence, its rows merge into one entry that carries the most common genes and DNA. The sample data list under 20,000 distinct CDR3 sequences, and 19% of these were observed just once. The top ten constitute more than 13% of the sample. Sample: PBMCs, taken at surgery. These TCRs come from a male donor with early-stage non-small cell lung cancer.

The chain recombines TRBV6-5 with TRBJ1-1; D is ambiguous. The V end was cut by 0 bases, the J end by 9 bases, with 14 bases between. The germline gives CDR1 MNHEY, CDR2 SVGAGI. The length of the CDR3 is 14 residues. The CDR3 DNA follows: TGTGCCAGCAGTTACTCACAGTTTTTCGGGCAAGCTTTCTTT. Translating gives CASSYSQFFGQAFF.

This clonotype occurred many times. The rearrangement links TRBV18 to TRBJ2-5; TRBD2 agrees at 7 bases. The CDR3 is made up of 13 amino acids. CDR1 is KGHSH and CDR2 is LQKENI in the germline V gene. V lost 4 bases and J lost 4; bases outside the gene matches: 3. In nucleotides, the CDR3 is TGTGCCAGCTCACGGGCTAGCGGAGAGACCCAGTACTTC. Its translation is CASSRASGETQYF.

This clonotype was found many times. V is TRBV10-1 and J is TRBJ2-5, with D perhaps matching TRBD2 (5 bases). Trimming shortened V by 4 bases and J by 5 bases, and 11 bases separated the two germline ends. CDR3 length: 13 amino acids. Germline CDR1 reads WNHNN; CDR2 reads SYGVQD (reference sequence). Here the CDR3 reads CASSAGPGETQYF. The CDR3, as DNA: TGCGCCAGCAGTGCCGGGCCGGGGGAGACCCAGTACTTC.

This clonotype was observed at least ten times. V is TRBV7-9 and J is TRBJ1-5; D may be TRBD1 (5 bases). This CDR3 has 14 amino acids. Germline V lookup: CDR1 SEHNR, CDR2 FQNEAQ (reference sequence). V dropped 3 bases and J dropped 3 bases, with 9 bases sitting between them. In DNA, the CDR3 is TGTGCCAGCAGCTTCCAGGGAGACAATCAGCCCCAGCATTTT. This encodes CASSFQGDNQPQHF. Together with reference TRBV7-9 and TRBJ1-5, the CDR3 gives the full variable domain: DTGVSQNPRHKITKRGQNVTFRCDPISEHNRLYWYRQTLGQGPEFLTYFQNEAQLEKSRLLSDRFSAERPKGSFSTLEIQRTEQGDSAMYLCASSFQGDNQPQHFGDGTRLSIL.

CDR3: CSAATGGRNTEAFF. The CDR3 bases are TGCAGTGCTGCTACAGGGGGCCGGAACACTGAAGCTTTCTTT. The chain is built from TRBV20-1 and TRBJ1-1, with 9 bases matching TRBD1. Trimming took 5 bases from V and 1 from J; bases not matched to a gene: 5. The CDR3 loop spans 14 amino acids. Germline V gene sequence: CDR1 DFQATT, CDR2 SNEGSKA (reference sequence).

This rearrangement joins TRBV21-1 to TRBJ1-4; whether TRBD1, the table's D call, matches the DNA was not checked. TRBV21-1 is given as a pseudogene. CDR3 length: 15 residues. CDR3: CASSSSTVVGVKLFF. CDR3 nucleotides: TGTGCCAGCAGCTCTTCCACGGTGGTAGGGGTAAAACTGTTTTTT.

Here the CDR3 reads CAWDRQGAGEQYF. In nucleotides, the CDR3 is TGTGCCTGGGACAGACAGGGGGCAGGGGAGCAGTACTTC. The rearrangement joins TRBV30 to TRBJ2-7; 10 bases fit TRBD1. After removal of 5 bases from V and 7 bases from J, the junction contained 8 bases not matched to a gene. The CDR3 extends over 13 amino acids. Germline V gene sequence: CDR1 GTSNPN, CDR2 SVGIG (reference sequence).

This clonotype is medium-sized in the sample. The V gene is TRBV5-1, the J gene TRBJ1-2; D gene unclear. Germline V gives CDR1 SGHRS, CDR2 YFSETQ. The CDR3 loop spans 15 amino acids. Trimming left V 3 bases short and J 0 bases short, with 12 bases between. CDR3 sequence (DNA): TGCGCCAGCAGCTCCGCACTCTTCGCTAACTATGGCTACACCTTC. Its protein is CASSSALFANYGYTF.

This clonotype was detected ten times or more. The rearrangement links TRBV3-1 to TRBJ2-1; 15 positions match TRBD2. The CDR3 spans 18 residues. Germline-derived CDR1 and CDR2 are LGHDT and YNNKEL (reference sequence). J was trimmed by 1 base and V by 5 bases; bases with no gene match: 6. The CDR3 here is CASSVGTSGGTSYNEQFF. The CDR3 DNA sequence: TGTGCCAGCAGCGTCGGGACTAGCGGGGGGACATCCTACAATGAGCAGTTCTTC.

J is TRBJ1-1 and V is TRBV18; D gene uncertain. Per the germline V gene, CDR1 is KGHSH and CDR2 is LQKENI. The CDR3 runs 15 residues. Trimming left V 5 bases short and J 1 base short, with 14 bases between. The CDR3: CASSATATRNTEAFF. The CDR3 nucleotides read TGTGCCAGCTCAGCCACGGCCACTCGGAACACTGAAGCTTTCTTT. Using reference TRBV18 and TRBJ1-1 for the parts outside the CDR3, the full variable domain is NAGVMQNPRHLVRRRGQEARLRCSPMKGHSHVYWYRQLPEEGLKFMVYLQKENIIDESGMPKERFSAEFPKEGPSILRIQQVVRGDSAAYFCASSATATRNTEAFFGQGTRLTVV.

This clonotype has at least ten counts. The genes are TRBV25-1 and TRBJ2-7, with a possible D match to TRBD2 (5 bases). Germline values: CDR1 MGHDK, CDR2 SYGVNS. The CDR3 has 14 amino acids. The germline V and J ends were trimmed by 4 bases and 4 bases, with 14 bases remaining between them. The CDR3 DNA is TGTGCCAGCAGTGCCGGAGGCGTAGCGTACGAGCAGTACTTC. This gives the protein CASSAGGVAYEQYF.

In this sample, this clonotype turned up a few times. The V call is TRBV4-1, the J call TRBJ1-3; 8 bases are a match to TRBD1. V was pared by 0 bases and J by 3 bases, with 7 bases of the junction left unmatched. The CDR3 is 17 residues long. Germline CDR1 MGHRA, CDR2 YSYEKL. CDR3 in DNA: TGCGCCAGCAGCCAAGATAGCCAGGGGGCGCTTGGAAACACCATATATTTT. It specifies CASSQDSQGALGNTIYF.

This clonotype was seen repeatedly, ten times or more. This chain connects TRBV27 to TRBJ2-7, with a possible D match to TRBD2 (6 bases). Germline assignment: CDR1 MNHEY and CDR2 SMNVEV (reference sequence). Trimming shortened V by 7 bases and J by 4 bases, and 14 bases separated the two germline ends. This CDR3 has 13 residues. DNA of the CDR3: TGTGCCAGCATTCTAGCGACTCTGTACGAGCAGTACTTC. This codes for CASILATLYEQYF.

Many counts were recorded for this clonotype. The chain uses TRBV10-3 and TRBJ2-1; D is unresolved. The CDR3 totals 15 residues. Looked up from germline, CDR1 is ENHRY and CDR2 is SYGVKD. V was trimmed by 3 bases and J by 7 bases, leaving 16 bases between them. The CDR3 sequence is CAISDPLSGRNEQFF. The CDR3 coding sequence is TGTGCCATCAGTGACCCCCTCAGTGGAAGAAATGAGCAGTTCTTC.

This clonotype was seen ten or more times. The chain couples TRBV12-3 or TRBV12-4 to TRBJ1-4, with 7 bases aligning to TRBD1. The CDR3 runs to 16 residues. With 5 bases clipped from V and 7 bases from J, the junction kept 13 bases outside the gene matches. The CDR3 DNA sequence: TGTGCCAGCAGTAGAACCACCGGGACAGAGGGTGAAAAACTGTTTTTT. Encoded protein: CASSRTTGTEGEKLFF.

In this sample, this clonotype turned up many times. The rearrangement joins TRBV7-9 to TRBJ2-7; possibly TRBD1 or TRBD2 for D (5 bases each). The V gene lost 7 bases and the J gene lost 5 bases, with 15 bases spanning the gap. CDR3 length: 13 residues. CDR1 and CDR2 (germline): SEHNR, FQNEAQ (reference sequence). CDR3 protein: CASTPEGKNEQYF. The CDR3 region has the DNA TGTGCCAGCACCCCCGAGGGGAAAAACGAGCAGTACTTC.

This clonotype occurred many times. The J gene is TRBJ1-3, the V gene TRBV29-1; D might be TRBD1 (5 bases). Per the germline V gene, CDR1 is SQVTM and CDR2 is ANQGSEA. CDR3 length: 14 amino acids. V lost 8 bases and J lost 1, with 15 bases in between. The CDR3 loop is CSSDGQRSGNTIYF. DNA for the CDR3: TGCAGCTCGGACGGACAAAGATCTGGAAACACCATATATTTT.

This chain links TRBV13 with TRBJ1-1, with D hard to call. V lost 8 bases, J lost 1 base, and 11 bases lay in between. CDR3 size: 13 residues. Germline assignment: CDR1 PRHDT and CDR2 FYEKMQ (reference sequence). CDR3 nucleotide sequence: TGTGCCAGCTCCCCACCGGGGAACACTGAAGCTTTCTTT. Its protein product is CASSPPGNTEAFF.

Ten or more counts support this clonotype. The chain carries TRBV5-1 and TRBJ2-7; TRBD1 matches at 10 bases. V was pared by 0 bases and J by 6 bases, with 3 bases of the junction left unmatched. CDR1 SGHRS and CDR2 YFSETQ come from the germline V gene. CDR3 length equals 14 residues. The CDR3 here is CASSLAGTGVEQYF. The CDR3 DNA is TGCGCCAGCAGCTTGGCGGGGACAGGGGTCGAGCAGTACTTC.

The rearrangement uses TRBV13 and TRBJ2-1, with D possibly being TRBD1 (8 bases). Germline V gene sequence: CDR1 PRHDT, CDR2 FYEKMQ (reference sequence). Between the trimmed V and J ends, which lost 5 bases and 4 bases, there was a span of 15 bases. The CDR3 extends over 15 amino acids. The CDR3 reads CASSLADREYNEQFF. The CDR3 nucleotides read TGTGCCAGCAGCCTAGCGGACAGGGAATACAATGAGCAGTTCTTC.

This clonotype was seen repeatedly, ten times or more. This chain links TRBV2 with TRBJ2-7; D is perhaps TRBD1 (6 bases). This CDR3 has 14 amino acids. Germline CDR1 and CDR2: SNHLY and FYNNEI. Trimming took 10 bases from V and 3 from J, leaving 19 bases between them. CDR3 DNA: TGTGCCATGGCCGATATGACAGGTTTCTACGAGCAGTACTTC. This gives the protein CAMADMTGFYEQYF.

This clonotype showed up many times. J is TRBJ2-5 and V is TRBV3-1; maybe TRBD1 (6 bases). The CDR3 spans 16 residues. The germline V and J ends were trimmed by 2 bases and 5 bases, with 18 bases remaining between them. CDR1 is LGHDT, CDR2 YNNKEL, per germline (reference sequence). The CDR3 coding sequence is TGTGCCAGCAGCCAAAGGTTTACAGGGCACGGGGAGACCCAGTACTTC. Its translation: CASSQRFTGHGETQYF.

The chain couples TRBV24-1 to TRBJ2-3, with TRBD2 identical over 12 bases. The V and J ends lost 4 bases and 1 base, in that order; junction bases with no gene match: 2. The CDR3 consists of 16 residues. The V gene's germline CDR1 is KGHDR and CDR2 SFDVKD. CDR3 sequence reads: CATSDSSGGGTDTQYF. The DNA for the CDR3 is TGTGCCACCAGTGACTCTAGCGGGGGGGGCACAGATACGCAGTATTTT.